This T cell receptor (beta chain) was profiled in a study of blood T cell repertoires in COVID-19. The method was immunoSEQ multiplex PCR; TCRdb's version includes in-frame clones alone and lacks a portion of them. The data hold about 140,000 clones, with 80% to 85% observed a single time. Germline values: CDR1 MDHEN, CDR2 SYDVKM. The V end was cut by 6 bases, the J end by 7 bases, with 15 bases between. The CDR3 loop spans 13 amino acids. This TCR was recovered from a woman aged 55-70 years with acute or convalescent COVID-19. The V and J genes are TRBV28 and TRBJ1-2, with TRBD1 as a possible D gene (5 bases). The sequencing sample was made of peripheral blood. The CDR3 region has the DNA TGTGCCAGCAGGGGGAGCGGGGACCGTGGCTACACCTTC. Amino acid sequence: CASRGSGDRGYTF.